Listed here are 11 T cell receptor beta chains from one sample, sequenced in a study of cytomegalovirus exposure and HLA in healthy donors. This PCR relied on a set of 60 Vbeta primers and 13 Jbeta primers. TCRdb's table, derived via immunoSEQ multiplex PCR, lists solely in-frame clones and lacks some. Found here are about 110,000 clones, 79% of them singletons; the top ten hold more than 3%. Sequencing was performed on PBMCs. Receptors originate from a woman in her 40s in good health and CMV-seronegative.

The chain has TRBV6-5 and TRBJ2-1; D perhaps matches TRBD1 (5 bases). Trimming left V 6 bases short and J 10 bases short, with 22 bases between. The CDR3 has 15 amino acids. Germline-derived CDR1 and CDR2 are MNHEY and SVGAGI. This CDR3 reads CASSTQGNPIGEQFF. DNA for the CDR3: TGTGCCAGCAGCACGCAGGGAAACCCAATCGGCGAGCAGTTCTTC.

The rearrangement uses TRBV19 and TRBJ1-1; 7 nucleotides align to TRBD1. Trimming took 5 bases from V and 2 from J; bases not matched to a gene: 5. Germline V gives CDR1 LNHDA, CDR2 SQIVND (reference sequence). The CDR3 runs to 14 residues. Written as DNA, the CDR3 is TGTGCCAGTAGTGTGACAGGGATCAACACTGAAGCTTTCTTT. Amino acid sequence: CASSVTGINTEAFF.

V and J are TRBV18 and TRBJ1-6, with 7 bases lining up with TRBD1. Unmatched junction bases numbered 11, after V lost 3 bases and J lost 9 bases. This CDR3 contains 16 residues. Germline V gene sequence: CDR1 KGHSH, CDR2 LQKENI. DNA of the CDR3: TGTGCCAGCTCACCCTCTCAAGACAGGGAAGGTTCACCCCTCCACTTT. Residues: CASSPSQDREGSPLHF.

The chain carries TRBV19 and TRBJ1-1, with D possibly being TRBD1 (5 bases). Germline values: CDR1 LNHDA, CDR2 SQIVND (reference sequence). V shed 3 bases and J shed 0 bases, with 11 bases lying between them. This CDR3 is 15 amino acids long. The CDR3 bases are TGTGCCAGTAGTATTAGTCCGGGGGTGAACACTGAAGCTTTCTTT. Translated, it gives CASSISPGVNTEAFF.

The gene calls are TRBV4-1 and TRBJ2-5; no reliable D call. Trimming cost V 0 bases and J 1 base, with 9 bases left between them. Germline CDR1 is MGHRA and CDR2 is YSYEKL. The CDR3 is 15 residues long. CDR3 DNA sequence: TGCGCCAGCAGCCAAGATGTGGGCAGCCAAGAGACCCAGTACTTC. It specifies CASSQDVGSQETQYF.

Note on this clone: Other nucleotide sequences in the sample specify the same CDR3. The gene calls are TRBV9 and TRBJ1-1, with a weak D call TRBD1 (5 bases). CDR1 SGDLS and CDR2 YYNGEE come from the germline V gene. V dropped 0 bases and J dropped 6 bases, with 21 bases sitting between them. There are 17 residues in the CDR3. CDR3 residues: CASSVGRATSTYAEAFF. For the CDR3, the DNA is TGTGCCAGCAGCGTAGGCAGGGCTACATCTACTTACGCTGAAGCTTTCTTT.

This chain connects TRBV29-1 to TRBJ1-2; TRBD1 matches 8 bases. The germline gives CDR1 SQVTM, CDR2 ANQGSEA. Trimming cost V 6 bases and J 3 bases; bases outside gene matches: 9. The CDR3 is 14 amino acids. CDR3 coding DNA: TGCAGCGTACTGGACAGGGCAGGGGACTATGGCTACACCTTC. Amino acid sequence: CSVLDRAGDYGYTF.

CDR3 sequence reads: CASSQGSGTGISNEQFF. For the CDR3, the DNA is TGCGCCAGCAGCCAAGGGAGCGGGACGGGTATCAGCAATGAGCAGTTCTTC. J is TRBJ2-1 and V is TRBV4-3; TRBD2 matches at 7 bases. The V segment lost 1 base and the J segment 6 bases; nucleotides outside the gene matches: 12. The CDR3 spans 17 residues. CDR1 and CDR2 from the germline V gene are LGHNA and YSLEER.

The chain has TRBV6-1 and TRBJ2-3; tentative D call: TRBD1 (5 bases). CDR1 and CDR2 (germline): MNHNS, SASEGT. V lost 1 base, J lost 0 bases, and 17 bases lay in between. CDR3 size: 18 residues. The CDR3 DNA follows: TGTGCCAGCAGTGAAGGCCCCCTACAGGCCCTTAGCACAGATACGCAGTATTTT. It yields the protein CASSEGPLQALSTDTQYF.

This chain uses TRBV5-6 with TRBJ1-2, with D perhaps matching TRBD1 (5 bases). Germline loops: CDR1 SGHDT, CDR2 YYEEEE. Deletions cut 0 bases from V and 4 bases from J, with 10 bases between. The length of the CDR3 is 14 residues. The CDR3 DNA follows: TGTGCCAGCAGCTTGGACGGGGGTGGCTATGGCTACACCTTC. It is translated as CASSLDGGGYGYTF. Full variable domain (rest looked up from reference TRBV5-6 and TRBJ1-2): DAGVTQSPTHLIKTRGQQVTLRCSPKSGHDTVSWYQQALGQGPQFIFQYYEEEERQRGNFPDRFSGHQFPNYSSELNVNALLLGDSALYLCASSLDGGGYGYTFGSGTRLTVV.

As DNA, the CDR3 is TGTGCCAGCAGCCCCCGGACTAGCGGGGGGGAGCAGTACTTC. Translated: CASSPRTSGGEQYF. This chain uses TRBV9 with TRBJ2-7, with 14 bases aligning to TRBD2. V was pared by 4 bases and J by 7 bases, with 4 bases of the junction left unmatched. The CDR3 contains 14 residues. Germline V lookup: CDR1 SGDLS, CDR2 YYNGEE.